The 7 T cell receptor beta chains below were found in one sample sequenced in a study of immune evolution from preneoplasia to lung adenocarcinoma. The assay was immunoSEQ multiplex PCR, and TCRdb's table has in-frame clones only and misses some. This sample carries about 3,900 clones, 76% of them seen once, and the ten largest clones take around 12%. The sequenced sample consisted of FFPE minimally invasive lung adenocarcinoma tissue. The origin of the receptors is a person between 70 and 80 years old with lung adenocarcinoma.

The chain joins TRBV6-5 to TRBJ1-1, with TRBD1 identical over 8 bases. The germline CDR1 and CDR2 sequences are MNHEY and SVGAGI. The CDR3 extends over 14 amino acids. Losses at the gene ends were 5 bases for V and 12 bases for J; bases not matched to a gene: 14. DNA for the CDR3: TGTGCCAGCAGTCCGCCGACAGGGGCTATTAAAACTTTCTTT. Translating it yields CASSPPTGAIKTFF.

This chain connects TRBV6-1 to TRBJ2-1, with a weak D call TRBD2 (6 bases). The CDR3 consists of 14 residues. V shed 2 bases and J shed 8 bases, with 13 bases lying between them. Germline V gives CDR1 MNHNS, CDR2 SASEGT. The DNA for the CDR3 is TGTGCCAGCAGTGAAAGGGACTTAGTCGATGAGCAGTTCTTC. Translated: CASSERDLVDEQFF.

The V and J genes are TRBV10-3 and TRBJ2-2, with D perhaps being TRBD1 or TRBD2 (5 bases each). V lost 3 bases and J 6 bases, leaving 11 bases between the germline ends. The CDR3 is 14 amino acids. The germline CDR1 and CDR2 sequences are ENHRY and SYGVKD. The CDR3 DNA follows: TGTGCCATCAGTGAAACACTAGGGGCCGGGGAGCTGTTTTTT. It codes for CAISETLGAGELFF.

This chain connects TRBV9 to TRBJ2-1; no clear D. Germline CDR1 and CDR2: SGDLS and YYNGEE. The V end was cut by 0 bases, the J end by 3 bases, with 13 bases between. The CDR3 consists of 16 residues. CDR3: CASSVELHTFYNEQFF. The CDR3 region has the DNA TGTGCCAGCAGCGTAGAACTCCACACATTCTACAATGAGCAGTTCTTC.

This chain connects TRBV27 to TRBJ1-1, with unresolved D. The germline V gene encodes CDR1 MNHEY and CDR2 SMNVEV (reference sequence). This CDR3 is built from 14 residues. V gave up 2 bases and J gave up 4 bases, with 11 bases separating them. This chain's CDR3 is CASSLRDLGTEAFF. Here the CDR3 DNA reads TGTGCCAGCAGTTTACGTGACCTAGGCACTGAAGCTTTCTTT.

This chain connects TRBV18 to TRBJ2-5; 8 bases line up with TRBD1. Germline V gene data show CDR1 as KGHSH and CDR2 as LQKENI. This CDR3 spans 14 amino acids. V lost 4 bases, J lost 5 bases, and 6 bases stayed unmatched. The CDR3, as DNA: TGTGCCAGCTCACGGGGGACAGGTCGGGAGACCCAGTACTTC. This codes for CASSRGTGRETQYF.

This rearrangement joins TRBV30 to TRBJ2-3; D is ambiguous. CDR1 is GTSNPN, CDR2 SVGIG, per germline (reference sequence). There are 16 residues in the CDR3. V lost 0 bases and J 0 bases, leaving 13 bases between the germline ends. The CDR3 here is CAWSVIGLTSTDTQYF. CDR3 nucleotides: TGTGCCTGGAGTGTAATCGGGCTCACTAGCACAGATACGCAGTATTTT.